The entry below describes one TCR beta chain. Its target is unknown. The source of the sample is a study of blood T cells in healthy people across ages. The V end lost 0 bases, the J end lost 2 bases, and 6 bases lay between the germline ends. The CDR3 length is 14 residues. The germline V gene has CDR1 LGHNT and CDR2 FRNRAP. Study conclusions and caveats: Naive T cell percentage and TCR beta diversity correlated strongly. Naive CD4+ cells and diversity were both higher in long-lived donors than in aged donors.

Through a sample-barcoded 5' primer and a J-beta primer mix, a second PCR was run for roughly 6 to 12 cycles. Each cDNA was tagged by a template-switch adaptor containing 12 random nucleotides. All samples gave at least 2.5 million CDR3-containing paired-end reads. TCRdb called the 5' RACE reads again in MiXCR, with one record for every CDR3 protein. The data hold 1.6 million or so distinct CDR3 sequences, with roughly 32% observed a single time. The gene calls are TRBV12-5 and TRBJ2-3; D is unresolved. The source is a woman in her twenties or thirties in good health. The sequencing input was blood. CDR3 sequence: CASGLVGYTDTQYF. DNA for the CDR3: TGTGCTAGTGGTTTGGTAGGGTACACAGATACGCAGTATTTT.